This T cell receptor (beta chain) was found in a study of radiation and T cells in renal cell carcinoma (dated by TCRdb to 2019 to 2021). In terms of the full investigation: A total of fewer than 55 samples underwent TCR beta sequencing, made up of approximately 26 tumors and roughly 27 peripheral blood samples. The last blood draw happened 4 weeks after radiation, timed to coincide with nephrectomy. Across all 53 samples, several million unique CDR3 nucleotide sequences encoding 2,658,974 unique CDR3 amino acid sequences were identified.

TCR beta libraries were generated from genomic DNA with the immunoSEQ kit, following the manufacturer's recommendations. Library preparation used a first multiplex PCR with proprietary primers, then a second PCR adding unique barcodes, with bead cleanups after each round. Each sample batch included a kit-provided positive control reaction and a negative control reaction. The final libraries were assessed on an Agilent 4200 TapeStation D1000 ScreenTape, pooled by volume, and quantified by qPCR. An Illumina NextSeq500 fitted with a MidOutput 150-cycle cartridge performed the sequencing, running 156 Read1 cycles and 15 Index1 cycles with the kit's custom primers. The pooled library was loaded at around 1 pM, and approximately 18% PhiX control was spiked in. The authors processed their data as follows. The vendor-processed data were analyzed in R, and a clonotype was defined as all T cells that share the same CDR3 nucleotide sequence. In the clone abundance analyses, frequencies were normalized to the 10,000 most abundant clones in each sample. Public T cell clones, averaging fewer than five per sample, were removed before analysis. Tumor-enriched clonotypes and baseline blood-enriched clonotypes were defined as those with an abundance difference of at least 32-fold between compartments. A beta-binomial differential abundance model was applied to find clonotypes that expanded or contracted between blood time points. Tumor-blood repertoire similarity was measured with the Baroni-Urbani and Buser coefficient, and groups were compared using two-tailed Wilcoxon tests in R. As stored in TCRdb, this immuneACCESS dataset retains in-frame rearrangements with V and J assigned. A fraction of the clones does not appear; measured against another copy, unresolved V genes explain less than half of the discrepancy, and the remainder lacks a known reason. V, J and clone size reflect that table, while D and trimming were determined from the DNA. Counted in this sample were tens of thousands of clones; around four fifths of them appeared once. Around 9.4% of the sample belongs to the ten largest clones.

The time point label, read with the paper, signifies: blood 4 weeks post-SBRT, at nephrectomy. Per the publication, the treatment or condition label means: 15 Gy SBRT to primary tumor, nephrectomy 4 weeks later. Samples came from a clinical trial, in which primary renal cell carcinomas received 15 Gy stereotactic body radiation therapy followed by nephrectomy 4 weeks later. To track tumor-enriched clonotypes, serial peripheral blood was sampled from radiation-treated patients at baseline and at 2 weeks and 4 weeks after SBRT. Renal cell carcinoma with clear cell pathology was present in all patients. Genomic DNA for TCR sequencing was prepared using the QIAamp DNA Blood Mini Kit (Qiagen). The analyses included just those samples that passed every quality control check. As concerns this clone: Its antigen remains undetermined. Base qualities are not at hand, and no much larger clone is one base apart.

Overall study results and their limits: The single-armed trial design could not address effects of radiation dose or scheduling on the TCR repertoire. Blood repertoire dynamics were not followed beyond 4 weeks after treatment. Because pretreatment tumor biopsies were not available, the baseline intratumoral presence of clonotypes could not be determined. In blood, the top tumor clonotypes increased from baseline to 2 weeks after radiation and then shrank by 4 weeks, which suggests a temporary expansion of tumor-resident clones.

As encoded in the germline V gene, CDR1 is SGHTA while CDR2 is FQGNSA. V is pared back by 3 bases and J by 4 bases, with 13 bases lying between the germline termini. The CDR3 contains 15 residues, cysteine and phenylalanine counted. Of all the DNA, just the CDR3 is kept, 45 bases in frame from base 1. The rearrangement joined TRBV7-2 to TRBJ2-1; perhaps TRBD1 is the D gene, with 5 bases matching. The sequenced sample was blood, obtained from a patient whose treatment included radiotherapy and nephrectomy. The sequence derives from a man aged 50 to 59 with renal cell carcinoma. The nucleotide sequence is given as TGTGCCAGCAGCTTCCTTTTGGGGCGGTACAATGAGCAGTTCTTC. It specifies CASSFLLGRYNEQFF. The full variable domain, completed from the reference TRBV7-2 and TRBJ2-1 proteins outside the CDR3, reads GAGVSQSPSNKVTEKGKDVELRCDPISGHTALYWYRQSLGQGLEFLIYFQGNSAPDKSGLPSDRFSAERTGGSVSTLTIQRTQQEDSAVYLCASSFLLGRYNEQFFGPGTRLTVL.